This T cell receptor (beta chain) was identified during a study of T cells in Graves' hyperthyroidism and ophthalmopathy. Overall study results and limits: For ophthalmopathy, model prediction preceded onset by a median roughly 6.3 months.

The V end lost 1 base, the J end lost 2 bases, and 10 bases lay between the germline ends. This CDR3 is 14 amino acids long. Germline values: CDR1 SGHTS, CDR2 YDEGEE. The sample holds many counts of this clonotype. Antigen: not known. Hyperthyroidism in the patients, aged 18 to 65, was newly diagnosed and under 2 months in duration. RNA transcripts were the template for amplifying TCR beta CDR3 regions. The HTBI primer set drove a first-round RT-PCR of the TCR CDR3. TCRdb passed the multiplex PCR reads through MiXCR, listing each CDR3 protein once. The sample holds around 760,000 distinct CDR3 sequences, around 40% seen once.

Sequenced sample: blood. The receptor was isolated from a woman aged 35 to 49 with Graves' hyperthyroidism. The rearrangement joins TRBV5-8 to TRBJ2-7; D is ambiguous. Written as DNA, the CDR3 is TGTGCCAGCAGCTTGAGATTCCCTCCCTACGAGCAGTACTTC. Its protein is CASSLRFPPYEQYF.